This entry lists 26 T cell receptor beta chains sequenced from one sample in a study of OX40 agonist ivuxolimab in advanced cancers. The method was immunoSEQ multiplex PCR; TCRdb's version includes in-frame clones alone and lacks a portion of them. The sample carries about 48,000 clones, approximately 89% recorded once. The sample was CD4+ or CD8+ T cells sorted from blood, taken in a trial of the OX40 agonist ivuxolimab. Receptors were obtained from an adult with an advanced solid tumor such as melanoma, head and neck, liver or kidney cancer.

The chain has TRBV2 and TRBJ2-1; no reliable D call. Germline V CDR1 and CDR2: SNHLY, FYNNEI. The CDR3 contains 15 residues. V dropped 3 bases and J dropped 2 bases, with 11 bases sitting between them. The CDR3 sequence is CASSDGQTPYNEQFF. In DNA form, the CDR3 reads TGTGCCAGCAGTGATGGGCAGACTCCCTACAATGAGCAGTTCTTC.

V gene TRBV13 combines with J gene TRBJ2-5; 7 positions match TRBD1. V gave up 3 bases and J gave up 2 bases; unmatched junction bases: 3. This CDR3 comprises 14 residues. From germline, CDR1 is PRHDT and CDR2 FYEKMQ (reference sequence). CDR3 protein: CASSFQGEQETQYF. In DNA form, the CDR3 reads TGTGCCAGCAGCTTCCAGGGGGAACAAGAGACCCAGTACTTC.

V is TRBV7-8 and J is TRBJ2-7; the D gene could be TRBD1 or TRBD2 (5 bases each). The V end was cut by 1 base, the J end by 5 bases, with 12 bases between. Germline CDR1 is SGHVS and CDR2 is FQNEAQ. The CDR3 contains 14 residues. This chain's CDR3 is CASSLELGTHEQYV. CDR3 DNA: TGTGCCAGCAGCTTAGAACTGGGGACGCACGAGCAGTACGTC.

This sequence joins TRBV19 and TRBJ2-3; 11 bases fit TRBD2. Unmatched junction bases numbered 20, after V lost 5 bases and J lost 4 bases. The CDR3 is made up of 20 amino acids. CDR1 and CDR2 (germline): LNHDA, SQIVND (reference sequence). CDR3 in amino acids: CASSSTGISGRAAVSDTQYF. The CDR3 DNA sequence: TGTGCCAGTAGTTCGACAGGAATTAGCGGGAGGGCGGCTGTGTCAGATACGCAGTATTTT.

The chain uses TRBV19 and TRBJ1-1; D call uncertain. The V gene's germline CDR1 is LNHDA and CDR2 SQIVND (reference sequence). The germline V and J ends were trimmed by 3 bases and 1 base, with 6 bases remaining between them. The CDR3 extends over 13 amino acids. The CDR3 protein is CASSIAQNTEAFF. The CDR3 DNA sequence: TGTGCCAGTAGTATCGCCCAGAACACTGAAGCTTTCTTT. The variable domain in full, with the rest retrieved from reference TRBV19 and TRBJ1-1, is DGGITQSPKYLFRKEGQNVTLSCEQNLNHDAMYWYRQDPGQGLRLIYYSQIVNDFQKGDIAEGYSVSREKKESFPLTVTSAQKNPTAFYLCASSIAQNTEAFFGQGTRLTVV.

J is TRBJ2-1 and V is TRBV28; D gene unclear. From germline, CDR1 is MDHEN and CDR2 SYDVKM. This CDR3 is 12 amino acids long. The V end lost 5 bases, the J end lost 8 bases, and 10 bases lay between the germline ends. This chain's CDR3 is CASSDQVDEQFF. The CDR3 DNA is TGTGCCAGCAGTGATCAGGTCGATGAGCAGTTCTTC. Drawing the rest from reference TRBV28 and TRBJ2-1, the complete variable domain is DVKVTQSSRYLVKRTGEKVFLECVQDMDHENMFWYRQDPGLGLRLIYFSYDVKMKEKGDIPEGYSVSREKKERFSLILESASTNQTSMYLCASSDQVDEQFFGPGTRLTVL.

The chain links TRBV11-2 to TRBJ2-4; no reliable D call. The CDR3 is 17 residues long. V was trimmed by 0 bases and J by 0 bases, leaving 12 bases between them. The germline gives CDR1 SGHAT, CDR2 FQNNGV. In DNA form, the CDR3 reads TGTGCCAGCAGCTTAGACTTCTTCGGTAAAGCCAAAAACATTCAGTACTTC. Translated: CASSLDFFGKAKNIQYF.

This chain's CDR3 is CASSHSPTGGTEAFF. Written as DNA, the CDR3 is TGCGCCAGCAGCCATTCCCCGACAGGGGGCACTGAAGCTTTCTTT. The chain is built from TRBV4-1 and TRBJ1-1, with 9 bases aligning to TRBD1. The length of the CDR3 is 15 residues. V dropped 3 bases and J dropped 4; count of bases not matched to a gene: 6. Germline V gene data show CDR1 as MGHRA and CDR2 as YSYEKL.

CDR3 amino acids: CASSEPFNEQFF. CDR3 bases: TGTGCCAGCAGTGAACCTTTCAATGAGCAGTTCTTC. The rearrangement links TRBV2 to TRBJ2-1; D remains ambiguous. The CDR3 totals 12 residues. Trimming removed 2 bases from V and 6 bases from J, with 5 bases in between. Germline assignment: CDR1 SNHLY and CDR2 FYNNEI.

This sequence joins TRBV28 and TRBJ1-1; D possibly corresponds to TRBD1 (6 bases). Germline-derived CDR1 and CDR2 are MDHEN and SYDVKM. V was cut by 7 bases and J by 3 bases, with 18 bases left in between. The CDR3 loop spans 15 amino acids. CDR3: CASNPLGQRDTEAFF. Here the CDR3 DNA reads TGTGCCAGCAACCCCCTAGGACAGAGGGACACTGAAGCTTTCTTT.

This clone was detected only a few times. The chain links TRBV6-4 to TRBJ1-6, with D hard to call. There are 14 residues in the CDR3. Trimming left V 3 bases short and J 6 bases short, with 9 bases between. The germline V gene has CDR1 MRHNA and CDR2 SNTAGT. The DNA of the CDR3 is TGTGCCAGCAGTGAAGCGCCCAGTAATTCACCCCTCCACTTT. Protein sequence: CASSEAPSNSPLHF.

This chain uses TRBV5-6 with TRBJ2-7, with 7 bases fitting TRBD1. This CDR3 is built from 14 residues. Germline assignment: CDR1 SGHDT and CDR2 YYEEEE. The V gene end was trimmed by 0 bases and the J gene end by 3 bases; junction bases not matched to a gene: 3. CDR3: CASSLGGGIYEQYF. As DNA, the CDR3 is TGTGCCAGCAGCTTGGGAGGGGGCATCTACGAGCAGTACTTC.

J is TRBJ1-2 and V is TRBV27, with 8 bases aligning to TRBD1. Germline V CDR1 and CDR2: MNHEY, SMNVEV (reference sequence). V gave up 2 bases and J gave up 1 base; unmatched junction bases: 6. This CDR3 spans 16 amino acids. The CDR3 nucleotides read TGTGCCAGCAGTTTACGTACAGGGGGTGTTAACTATGGCTACACCTTC. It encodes CASSLRTGGVNYGYTF.

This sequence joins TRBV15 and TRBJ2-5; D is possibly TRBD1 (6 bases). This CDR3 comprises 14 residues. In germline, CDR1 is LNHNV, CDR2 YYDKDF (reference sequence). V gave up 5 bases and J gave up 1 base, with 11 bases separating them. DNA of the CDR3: TGTGCCACCAGCTACAGGGCCTTCCAAGAGACCCAGTACTTC. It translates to CATSYRAFQETQYF.

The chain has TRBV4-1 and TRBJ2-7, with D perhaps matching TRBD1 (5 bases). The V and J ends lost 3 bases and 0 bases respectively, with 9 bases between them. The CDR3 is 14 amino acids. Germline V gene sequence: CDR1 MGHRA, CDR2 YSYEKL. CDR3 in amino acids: CASSHRDPSYEQYF. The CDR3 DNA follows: TGCGCCAGCAGCCACAGGGATCCCTCCTACGAGCAGTACTTC.

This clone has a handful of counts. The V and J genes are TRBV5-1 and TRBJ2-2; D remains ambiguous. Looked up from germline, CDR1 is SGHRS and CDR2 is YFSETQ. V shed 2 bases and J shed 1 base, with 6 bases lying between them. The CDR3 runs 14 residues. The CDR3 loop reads CASSFSGNTGELFF. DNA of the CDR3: TGCGCCAGCAGCTTTAGTGGGAACACCGGGGAGCTGTTTTTT.

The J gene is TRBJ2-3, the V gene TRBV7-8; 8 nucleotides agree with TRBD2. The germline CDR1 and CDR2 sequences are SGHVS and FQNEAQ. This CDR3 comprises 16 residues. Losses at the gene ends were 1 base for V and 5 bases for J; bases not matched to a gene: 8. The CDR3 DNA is TGTGCCAGCAGCTTAGTCCTAGCGGGTTTTAGAGATACGCAGTATTTT. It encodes CASSLVLAGFRDTQYF. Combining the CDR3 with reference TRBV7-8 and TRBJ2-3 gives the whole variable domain GAGVSQSPRYKVAKRGQDVALRCDPISGHVSLFWYQQALGQGPEFLTYFQNEAQLDKSGLPSDRFFAERPEGSVSTLKIQRTQQEDSAVYLCASSLVLAGFRDTQYFGPGTRLTVL.

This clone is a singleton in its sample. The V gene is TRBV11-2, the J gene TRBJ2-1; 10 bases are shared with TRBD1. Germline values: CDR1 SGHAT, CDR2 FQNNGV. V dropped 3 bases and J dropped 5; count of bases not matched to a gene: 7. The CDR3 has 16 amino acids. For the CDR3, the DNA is TGTGCCAGCAGCTTCTCCCCGGGACAGGGGCACAATGAGCAGTTCTTC. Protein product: CASSFSPGQGHNEQFF.

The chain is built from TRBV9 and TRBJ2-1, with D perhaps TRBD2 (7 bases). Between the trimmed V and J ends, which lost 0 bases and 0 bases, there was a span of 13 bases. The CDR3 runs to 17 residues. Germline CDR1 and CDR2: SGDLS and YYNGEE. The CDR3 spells CASSVEGGPISYNEQFF. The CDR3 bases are TGTGCCAGCAGCGTAGAGGGGGGGCCCATCTCCTACAATGAGCAGTTCTTC.

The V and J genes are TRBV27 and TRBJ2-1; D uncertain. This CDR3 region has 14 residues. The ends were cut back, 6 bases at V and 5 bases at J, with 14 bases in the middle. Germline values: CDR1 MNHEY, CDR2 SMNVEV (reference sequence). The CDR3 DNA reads TGTGCCAGCAGACAAGTAGCTGGGAACAATGAGCAGTTCTTC. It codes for CASRQVAGNNEQFF.

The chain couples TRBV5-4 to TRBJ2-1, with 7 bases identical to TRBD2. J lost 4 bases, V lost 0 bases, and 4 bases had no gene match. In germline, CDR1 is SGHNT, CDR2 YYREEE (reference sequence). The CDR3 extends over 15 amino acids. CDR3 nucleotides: TGTGCCAGCAGCTTGGCAGCGGGATCATACAATGAGCAGTTCTTC. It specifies CASSLAAGSYNEQFF.

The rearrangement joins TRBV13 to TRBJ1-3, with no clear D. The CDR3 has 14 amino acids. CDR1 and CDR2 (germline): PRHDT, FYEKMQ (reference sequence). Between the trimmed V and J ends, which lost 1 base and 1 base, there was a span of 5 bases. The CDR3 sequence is CASSLETSGNTIYF. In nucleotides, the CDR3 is TGTGCCAGCAGCTTAGAGACGTCTGGAAACACCATATATTTT.

The CDR3 DNA sequence: TGTGCCAGCAGTCGGACTCTTAATGAGCAGTTCTTC. Protein product: CASSRTLNEQFF. This chain connects TRBV7-2 to TRBJ2-1; perhaps TRBD2 as D (5 bases). Germline CDR1 reads SGHTA; CDR2 reads FQGNSA. The CDR3 consists of 12 residues. V was pared by 6 bases and J by 7 bases, with 10 bases between.

CDR3 coding DNA: TGTGCCTGGAGTCGGGACAGTGAAAACGAGCAGTACTTC. Its protein product is CAWSRDSENEQYF. V is TRBV30 and J is TRBJ2-7; 7 bases fit TRBD1. Germline V lookup: CDR1 GTSNPN, CDR2 SVGIG (reference sequence). Unmatched junction bases numbered 6, after V lost 2 bases and J lost 5 bases. The CDR3 consists of 13 residues.

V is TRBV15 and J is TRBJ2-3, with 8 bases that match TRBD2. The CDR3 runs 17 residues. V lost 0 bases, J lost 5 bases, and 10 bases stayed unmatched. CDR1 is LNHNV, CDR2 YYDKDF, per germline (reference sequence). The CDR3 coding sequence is TGTGCCACCAGCAGAGATTCAACGGGAGGGCCAGAAGATACGCAGTATTTT. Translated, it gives CATSRDSTGGPEDTQYF.

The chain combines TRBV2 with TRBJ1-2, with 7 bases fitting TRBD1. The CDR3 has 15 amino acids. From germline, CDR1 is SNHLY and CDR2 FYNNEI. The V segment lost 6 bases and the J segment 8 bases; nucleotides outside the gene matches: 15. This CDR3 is CASRVDTGEPRGYTF. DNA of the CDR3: TGTGCCAGCAGAGTCGATACAGGGGAACCGAGGGGCTACACCTTC.